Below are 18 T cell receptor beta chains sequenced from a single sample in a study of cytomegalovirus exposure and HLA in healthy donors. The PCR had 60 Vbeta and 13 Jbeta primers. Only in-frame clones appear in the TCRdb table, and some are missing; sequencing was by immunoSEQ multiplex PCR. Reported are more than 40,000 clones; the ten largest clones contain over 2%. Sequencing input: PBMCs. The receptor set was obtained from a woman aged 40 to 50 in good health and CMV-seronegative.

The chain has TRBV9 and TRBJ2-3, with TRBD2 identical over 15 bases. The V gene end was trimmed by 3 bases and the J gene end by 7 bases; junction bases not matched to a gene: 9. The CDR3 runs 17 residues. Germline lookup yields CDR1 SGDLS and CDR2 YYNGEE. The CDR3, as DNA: TGTGCCAGCAGCGCCCAAGCCGGGACTAGCGGGAGGAATACGCAGTATTTT. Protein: CASSAQAGTSGRNTQYF.

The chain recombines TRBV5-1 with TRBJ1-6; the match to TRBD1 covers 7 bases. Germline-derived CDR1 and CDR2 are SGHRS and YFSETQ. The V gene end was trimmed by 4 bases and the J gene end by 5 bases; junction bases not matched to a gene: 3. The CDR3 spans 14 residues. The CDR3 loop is CASSTGQNNSPLHF. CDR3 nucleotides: TGCGCCAGCAGCACGGGACAGAATAATTCACCCCTCCACTTT.

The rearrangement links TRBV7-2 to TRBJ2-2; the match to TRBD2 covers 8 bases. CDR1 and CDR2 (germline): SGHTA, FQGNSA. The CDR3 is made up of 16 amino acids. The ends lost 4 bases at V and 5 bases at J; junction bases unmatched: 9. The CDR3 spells CASSSGVAGLTGELFF. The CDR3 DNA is TGTGCCAGCAGCTCAGGTGTAGCGGGGCTAACCGGGGAGCTGTTTTTT.

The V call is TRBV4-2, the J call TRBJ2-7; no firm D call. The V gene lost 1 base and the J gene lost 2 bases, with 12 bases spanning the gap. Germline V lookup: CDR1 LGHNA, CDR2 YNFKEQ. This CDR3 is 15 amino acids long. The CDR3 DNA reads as TGTGCCAGCAGCCAAGGAGGCCGCCCCGCCTACGAGCAGTACTTC. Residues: CASSQGGRPAYEQYF.

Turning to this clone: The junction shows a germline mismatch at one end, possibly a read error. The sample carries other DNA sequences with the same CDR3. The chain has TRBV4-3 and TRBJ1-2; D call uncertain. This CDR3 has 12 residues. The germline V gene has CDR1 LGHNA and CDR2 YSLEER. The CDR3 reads CASSQPDPRLVF. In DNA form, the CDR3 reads TGCGCCAGCAGCCAGCCCGACCCGCGGCTAGTTTTC.

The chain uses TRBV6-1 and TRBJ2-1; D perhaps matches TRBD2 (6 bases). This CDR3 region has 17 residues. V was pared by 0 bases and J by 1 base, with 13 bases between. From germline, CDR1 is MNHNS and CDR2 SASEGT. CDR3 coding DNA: TGTGCCAGCAGTGAAGCGCCGGGTAGCGGTTCCTACAATGAGCAGTTCTTC. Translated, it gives CASSEAPGSGSYNEQFF.

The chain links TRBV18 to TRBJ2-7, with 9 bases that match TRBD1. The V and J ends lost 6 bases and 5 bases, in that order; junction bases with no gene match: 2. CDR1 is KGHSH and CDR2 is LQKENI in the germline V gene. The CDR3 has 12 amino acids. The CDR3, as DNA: TGTGCCAGCTCGCGACAGGGGGACGAGCAGTACTTC. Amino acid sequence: CASSRQGDEQYF.

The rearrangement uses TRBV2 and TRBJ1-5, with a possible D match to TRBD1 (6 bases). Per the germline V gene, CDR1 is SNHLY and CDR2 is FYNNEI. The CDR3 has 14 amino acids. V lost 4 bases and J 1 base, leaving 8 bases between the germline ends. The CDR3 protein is CASSGGQSNQPQHF. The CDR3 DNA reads TGTGCCAGCAGTGGGGGGCAGAGCAATCAGCCCCAGCATTTT.

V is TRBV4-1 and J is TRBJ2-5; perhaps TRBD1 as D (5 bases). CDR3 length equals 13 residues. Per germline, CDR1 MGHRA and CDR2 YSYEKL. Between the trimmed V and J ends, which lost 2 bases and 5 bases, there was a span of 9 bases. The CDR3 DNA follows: TGCGCCAGCAGCCAAATCCCAGGGGAGACCCAGTACTTC. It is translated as CASSQIPGETQYF.

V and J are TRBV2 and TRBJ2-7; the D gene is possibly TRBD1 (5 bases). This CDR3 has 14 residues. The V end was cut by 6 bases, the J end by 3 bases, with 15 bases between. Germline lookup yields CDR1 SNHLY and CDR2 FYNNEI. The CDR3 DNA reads TGTGCCAGCAGCCCCCTTCTCACAGGCTACGAGCAGTACTTC. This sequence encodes CASSPLLTGYEQYF.

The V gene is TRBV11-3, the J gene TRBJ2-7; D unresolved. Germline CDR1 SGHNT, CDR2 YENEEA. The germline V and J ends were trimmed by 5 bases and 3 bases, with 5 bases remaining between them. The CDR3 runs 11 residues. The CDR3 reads CASSNSYEQYF. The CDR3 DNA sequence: TGTGCCAGCAGCAACAGCTACGAGCAGTACTTC. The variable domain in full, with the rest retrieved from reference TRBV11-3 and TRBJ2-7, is EAGVVQSPRYKIIEKKQPVAFWCNPISGHNTLYWYLQNLGQGPELLIRYENEEAVDDSQLPKDRFSAERLKGVDSTLKIQPAELGDSAVYLCASSNSYEQYFGPGTRLTVT.

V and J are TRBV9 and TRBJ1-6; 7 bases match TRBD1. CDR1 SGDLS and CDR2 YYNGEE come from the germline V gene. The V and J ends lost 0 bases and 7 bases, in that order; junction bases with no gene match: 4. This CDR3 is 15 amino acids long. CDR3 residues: CASSVAAGGNSPLHF. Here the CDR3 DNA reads TGTGCCAGCAGCGTAGCGGCAGGGGGGAATTCACCCCTCCACTTT.

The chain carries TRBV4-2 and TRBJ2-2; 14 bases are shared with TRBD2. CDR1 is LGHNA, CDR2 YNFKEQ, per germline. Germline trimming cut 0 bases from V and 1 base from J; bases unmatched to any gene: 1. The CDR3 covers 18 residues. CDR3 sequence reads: CASSQDGLAGGNTGELFF. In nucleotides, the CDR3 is TGTGCCAGCAGCCAAGATGGACTAGCGGGAGGGAACACCGGGGAGCTGTTTTTT.

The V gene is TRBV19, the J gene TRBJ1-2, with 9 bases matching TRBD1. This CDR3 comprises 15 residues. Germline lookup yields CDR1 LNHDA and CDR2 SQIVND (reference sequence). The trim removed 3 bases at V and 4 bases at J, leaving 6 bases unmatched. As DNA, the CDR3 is TGTGCCAGTAGTATGCGACAGGGGGGAGGCTATGGCTACACCTTC. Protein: CASSMRQGGGYGYTF. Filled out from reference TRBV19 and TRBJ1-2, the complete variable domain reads DGGITQSPKYLFRKEGQNVTLSCEQNLNHDAMYWYRQDPGQGLRLIYYSQIVNDFQKGDIAEGYSVSREKKESFPLTVTSAQKNPTAFYLCASSMRQGGGYGYTFGSGTRLTVV.

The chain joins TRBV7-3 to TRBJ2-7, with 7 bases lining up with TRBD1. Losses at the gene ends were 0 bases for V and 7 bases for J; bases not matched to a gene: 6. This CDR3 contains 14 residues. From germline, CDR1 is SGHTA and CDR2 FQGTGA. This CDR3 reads CASSLTEGAGEQYF. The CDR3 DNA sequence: TGTGCCAGCAGCTTAACAGAGGGGGCGGGTGAGCAGTACTTC.

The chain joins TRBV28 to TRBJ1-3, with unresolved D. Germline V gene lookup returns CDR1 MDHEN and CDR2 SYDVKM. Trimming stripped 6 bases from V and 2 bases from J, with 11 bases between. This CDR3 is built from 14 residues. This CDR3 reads CASRLGLPGNTIYF. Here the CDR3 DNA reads TGTGCCAGCAGACTTGGACTTCCTGGAAACACCATATATTTT.

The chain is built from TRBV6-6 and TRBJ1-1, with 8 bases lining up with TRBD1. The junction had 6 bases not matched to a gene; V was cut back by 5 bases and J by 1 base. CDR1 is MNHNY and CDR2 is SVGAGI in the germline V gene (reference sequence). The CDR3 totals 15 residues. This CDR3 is CASSPGQGKNTEAFF. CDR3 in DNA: TGTGCCAGCAGTCCTGGACAGGGAAAGAACACTGAAGCTTTCTTT.

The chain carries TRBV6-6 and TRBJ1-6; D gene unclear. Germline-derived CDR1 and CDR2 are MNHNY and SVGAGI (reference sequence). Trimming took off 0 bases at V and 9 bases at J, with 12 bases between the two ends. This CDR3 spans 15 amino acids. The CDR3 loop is CASSYSRGDGSPLHF. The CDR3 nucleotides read TGTGCCAGCAGTTACTCGAGAGGTGACGGTTCACCCCTCCACTTT.